What follows are 14 T cell receptor beta chains derived from one specimen sequenced in a study of CD8+ T cells in alopecia areata. TCR sequencing used cDNA made by reverse transcription of extracted RNA. Clones were sequenced by immunoSEQ multiplex PCR, and TCRdb holds only the in-frame ones, with some missing. The sample lists roughly 4,000 clones, 65% to 70% occurring once. As for treatment: oral pan-JAK inhibitor, 5-10 mg twice daily. Lesional scalp tissue (obtained by punch biopsy) and peripheral blood were collected from alopecia areata patients. The sample here was skin, taken at week 24, from a patient treated with tofacitinib. The origin of the receptors is a human donor with alopecia areata.

The chain joins TRBV9 to TRBJ2-3; 8 nucleotides line up with TRBD2. CDR1 is SGDLS and CDR2 is YYNGEE in the germline V gene. V lost 7 bases to trimming and J lost 3 bases; unmatched junction nucleotides: 7. This CDR3 is 14 amino acids long. The CDR3 nucleotides read TGTGCCAGCGGCGGGGGGAAGCGGACAGATACGCAGTATTTT. It is translated as CASGGGKRTDTQYF.

The V call is TRBV4-3, the J call TRBJ2-5, with a tentative D call TRBD1 (6 bases). The CDR3 is made up of 13 amino acids. Trimming took off 1 base at V and 4 bases at J, with 7 bases between the two ends. Germline CDR1 and CDR2: LGHNA and YSLEER. The CDR3 DNA follows: TGCGCCAGCAGCCAAGTCAGGGGAGAGACCCAGTACTTC. Protein: CASSQVRGETQYF.

This clone was found a few times. The chain combines TRBV7-2 with TRBJ2-3, with a weak D call TRBD2 (7 bases). The CDR3 loop spans 15 amino acids. CDR1 SGHTA and CDR2 FQGNSA come from the germline V gene. V shed 2 bases and J shed 4 bases, with 13 bases lying between them. CDR3 loop: CASSLRGGRADTQYF. The CDR3, as DNA: TGTGCCAGCAGCTTAAGGGGGGGAAGGGCAGATACGCAGTATTTT.

The rearrangement uses TRBV21-1 and TRBJ2-3; the DNA was not used to check the table's D call, TRBD1. TRBV21-1 is a pseudogene. CDR3 size: 12 residues. This CDR3 reads CASSKNRVPDYF. The CDR3 DNA reads TGTGCCAGCAGCAAAAACAGGGTCCCGGACTATTTT.

This clone was seen only a few times. J is TRBJ2-1 and V is TRBV2; D is ambiguous. With 3 bases removed from V and 4 bases from J, the gap between germline ends came to 7 bases. The CDR3 contains 13 residues. In germline, CDR1 is SNHLY, CDR2 FYNNEI. The CDR3 is CASSDTAYNEQFF. The CDR3 nucleotides are TGTGCCAGCAGTGACACAGCATACAATGAGCAGTTCTTC.

V and J are TRBV4-3 and TRBJ2-1; D is ambiguous. This CDR3 is built from 15 residues. CDR1 LGHNA and CDR2 YSLEER come from the germline V gene. V was cut by 3 bases and J by 4 bases, with 13 bases left in between. The CDR3 reads CASSQSIGMYNEQFF. DNA for the CDR3: TGCGCCAGCAGCCAGTCGATCGGAATGTACAATGAGCAGTTCTTC.

The rearrangement links TRBV7-6 to TRBJ2-7, with D perhaps matching TRBD2 (5 bases). Trimming took 1 base from V and 7 from J, leaving 11 bases between them. Germline V CDR1 and CDR2: SGHVS, FNYEAQ. CDR3 length: 13 amino acids. The CDR3 region has the DNA TGTGCCAGCAGCTTAGACTCGGGAAGGGAGCAGTACTTC. It specifies CASSLDSGREQYF.

This chain uses TRBV5-1 with TRBJ2-3, with D hard to call. The CDR3 has 15 amino acids. The ends were cut back, 6 bases at V and 0 bases at J, with 14 bases in the middle. Germline V gives CDR1 SGHRS, CDR2 YFSETQ. Here the CDR3 DNA reads TGCGCCAGCACCTCTAGACAAGCTAGCACAGATACGCAGTATTTT. It translates to CASTSRQASTDTQYF.

The genes are TRBV7-2 and TRBJ1-3; D might be TRBD1 (6 bases). V was shortened by 5 bases and J by 0 bases, with 17 bases between the two germline ends. The CDR3 runs to 17 residues. The germline V gene has CDR1 SGHTA and CDR2 FQGNSA. The CDR3 region is CASSRTAFAFSGNTIYF. The CDR3 DNA follows: TGTGCCAGCAGCCGGACAGCGTTTGCCTTCTCTGGAAACACCATATATTTT.

This clone has only a few counts. This chain uses TRBV28 with TRBJ2-2, with 13 bases fitting TRBD2. The CDR3 contains 16 residues. After removal of 6 bases from V and 5 bases from J, the junction contained 6 bases not matched to a gene. CDR1 and CDR2 from the germline V gene are MDHEN and SYDVKM. CDR3: CASRALAGGRTGELFF. The CDR3 DNA follows: TGTGCCAGCAGAGCACTAGCGGGGGGGAGAACCGGGGAGCTGTTTTTT.

J is TRBJ1-2 and V is TRBV27, with a tentative D call TRBD1 (6 bases). Germline values: CDR1 MNHEY, CDR2 SMNVEV (reference sequence). The CDR3 contains 16 residues. V was shortened by 6 bases and J by 8 bases, with 25 bases between the two germline ends. CDR3 in amino acids: CASRSISDSPLWGYTF. In DNA, the CDR3 is TGTGCCAGCAGATCGATTTCGGACAGCCCCCTCTGGGGCTACACCTTC.

The chain has TRBV6-1 and TRBJ2-1, with 13 bases fitting TRBD2. This CDR3 is built from 17 residues. Germline CDR1 is MNHNS and CDR2 is SASEGT. V was pared by 4 bases and J by 8 bases, with 11 bases of the junction left unmatched. CDR3 in DNA: TGTGCCAGCAGTGGGGCCGCCGGGACTAGCGGGGTCGATGAGCAGTTCTTC. It encodes CASSGAAGTSGVDEQFF.

This CDR3 reads CASSSRTSGVTDTQYF. CDR3 sequence (DNA): TGCGCCAGCAGCTCCCGGACTAGCGGGGTCACAGATACGCAGTATTTT. V usage is TRBV5-1 and J usage is TRBJ2-3, with 12 bases fitting TRBD2. Germline lookup yields CDR1 SGHRS and CDR2 YFSETQ. The CDR3 contains 16 residues. J gave up 2 bases and V 3 bases, and 4 bases lay outside the gene matches. The whole variable domain, filled in from reference TRBV5-1 and TRBJ2-3, reads KAGVTQTPRYLIKTRGQQVTLSCSPISGHRSVSWYQQTPGQGLQFLFEYFSETQRNKGNFPGRFSGRQFSNSRSEMNVSTLELGDSALYLCASSSRTSGVTDTQYFGPGTRLTVL.

This clone has only one observation. The chain combines TRBV29-1 with TRBJ1-2, with TRBD1 matching over 8 bases. With V trimmed by 1 base and J by 4 bases, 8 bases remained unmatched. The germline CDR1 and CDR2 sequences are SQVTM and ANQGSEA. The CDR3 length is 15 residues. The CDR3 sequence: CSVEATGGTVYGYTF. CDR3 DNA sequence: TGCAGCGTTGAAGCAACAGGGGGGACGGTCTATGGCTACACCTTC.